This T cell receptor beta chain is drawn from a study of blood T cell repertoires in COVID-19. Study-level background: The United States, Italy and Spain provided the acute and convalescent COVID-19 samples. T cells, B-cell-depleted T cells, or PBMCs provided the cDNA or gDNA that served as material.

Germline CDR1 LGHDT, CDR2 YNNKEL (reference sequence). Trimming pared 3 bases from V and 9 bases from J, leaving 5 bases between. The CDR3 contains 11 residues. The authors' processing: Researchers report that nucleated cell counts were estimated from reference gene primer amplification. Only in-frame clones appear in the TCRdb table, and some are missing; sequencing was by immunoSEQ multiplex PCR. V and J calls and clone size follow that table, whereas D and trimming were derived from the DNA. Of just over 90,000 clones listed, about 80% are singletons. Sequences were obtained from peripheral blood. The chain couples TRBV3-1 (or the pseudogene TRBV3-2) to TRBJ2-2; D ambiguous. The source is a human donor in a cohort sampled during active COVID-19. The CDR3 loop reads CASSHQRELFF. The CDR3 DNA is TGTGCCAGCAGCCACCAGAGGGAGCTGTTTTTT.